The rows below give T cell receptor beta chains drawn from one sample of a study of shared clonotypes between healthy human individuals. This table comes from immunoSEQ multiplex PCR, and its TCRdb copy is limited to in-frame clones, with some not included. The sample includes about 710,000 clones, about two thirds of them seen just once. Sequencing was carried out using memory CD4+ T cells sorted from blood. The receptors shown here come from a woman aged 25 to 39 in good health. CDR3s include the opening cysteine and the closing phenylalanine or tryptophan. A D gene is named only where the DNA matches it firmly. A clone size is listed for some rows: how often the clone was seen (once, few, many), or a class if it is expanded.

j_call clone_size d_call v_call cdr3_aa cdr3_nt
TRBJ2-1 NA TRBD2 TRBV4-2 CASSPGVAGEGEQFF TGTGCCAGCAGCCCCGGGGTAGCGGGAGAGGGTGAGCAGTTCTTC
TRBJ1-2 few NA TRBV4-1 CASSQVGDNYGYTF TGCGCCAGCAGCCAAGTGGGCGATAACTATGGCTACACCTTC
TRBJ2-1 NA NA TRBV5-1 CASSRRQAAAYNEQFF TGCGCCAGCAGCCGGCGACAGGCAGCCGCCTACAATGAGCAGTTCTTC
TRBJ2-7 few NA TRBV2 CASSVQGYEQYF TGTGCCAGCAGTGTACAGGGCTACGAGCAGTACTTC
TRBJ1-5 NA NA TRBV7-7 CASSSPAEDSYTNQPQHF TGTGCCAGCAGCTCACCGGCCGAGGACAGCTACACCAATCAGCCCCAGCATTTT
TRBJ2-7 NA TRBD2 TRBV7-9 CASSLAIRTSGNYEQYF TGTGCCAGCAGCCTAGCGATCAGGACTAGCGGGAACTACGAGCAGTACTTC
TRBJ1-5 NA TRBD1 TRBV30 CAWSVGQGGQPQHF TGTGCCTGGAGTGTTGGACAGGGCGGCCAGCCCCAGCATTTT
TRBJ2-6 NA TRBD2 TRBV28 CASSSPGLAEFSGANVLTF TGTGCCAGCAGTTCCCCGGGACTAGCGGAGTTTTCTGGGGCCAACGTCCTGACTTTC
TRBJ2-7 NA TRBD2 TRBV4-1 CASSQGFRTSGPLGLEQYF TGCGCCAGCAGCCAAGGGTTCCGGACTAGCGGCCCCTTGGGGCTCGAGCAGTACTTC
TRBJ2-3 many TRBD2 TRBV7-9 CASSRLAGGADTQYF TGTGCCAGCAGCAGACTAGCGGGAGGCGCAGATACGCAGTATTTT
TRBJ1-1 NA NA TRBV5-1 CASSPERRDTEAFF TGCGCCAGCAGCCCCGAGCGGCGGGACACTGAAGCTTTCTTT
TRBJ2-5 NA NA TRBV5-1 CASRRGSQETQYF TGCGCCAGCAGGAGGGGCTCACAAGAGACCCAGTACTTC
TRBJ2-2 once NA TRBV4-2 CASSQVSGRTGELFF TGTGCCAGCAGCCAAGTGTCAGGGAGGACCGGGGAGCTGTTTTTT
TRBJ1-2 NA NA TRBV14 CASSPTATNYGYTF TGTGCCAGCAGTCCAACAGCAACTAACTATGGCTACACCTTC
TRBJ2-5 NA TRBD1 TRBV20-1 CSARAARDSYF TGCAGTGCTAGAGCAGCCCGGGACAGTTACTTC
TRBJ2-3 NA NA TRBV28 CASRGGHPQYF TGTGCCAGCAGGGGTGGACATCCGCAGTATTTT